This T cell receptor beta chain was sequenced in a study of T cells after yellow fever vaccination. 5'RACE template switching added a universal primer site and UMIs to TCR cDNA. TCRdb analysed the 5' RACE reads with MiXCR anew, one entry per CDR3 protein. The repertoire holds around 500,000 distinct CDR3 sequences, with just over 20% as singletons. As to this clonotype: The antigen is unknown.

Looked up from germline, CDR1 is MGHRA and CDR2 is YSYEKL. This CDR3 has 13 amino acids. V lost 0 bases and J lost 7, with 7 bases in between. Notes on the study in general: Abundant clonotypes from the bulk population could get into FACS-sorted repertoires as contaminants.

This material consisted of PBMCs, taken roughly 20 days after the first yellow fever vaccination. The genes are TRBV4-1 and TRBJ1-5; no definite D call. The clonotype originates from a man younger than 35 who received the YFV17D yellow fever vaccine. DNA for the CDR3: TGCGCCAGCAGCCAAGATTGGGAACAGCCCCAGCATTTT. Its translation: CASSQDWEQPQHF.